This TCR beta chain was obtained from a study of T cells in Graves' hyperthyroidism and ophthalmopathy. As regards this clonotype: Its antigen is not identified.

The CDR3 covers 14 residues. V shed 6 bases and J 3 bases; nucleotides not matched to a gene: 3. Germline lookup yields CDR1 ENHRY and CDR2 SYGVKD. Study findings and constraints: Blood also held most thyroid clonotypes expanded beyond 0.001.

RNA transcripts were the template for amplifying TCR beta CDR3 regions. The HTBI primer set drove a first-round RT-PCR of the TCR CDR3. TCRdb re-derived calls from the multiplex PCR reads in MiXCR, one entry per CDR3 protein. Of 650,000 to 850,000 distinct CDR3 sequences detected, about 19% appear once; the ten largest clones hold approximately 16%. The sequence was collected from a woman aged 45-59 years with Graves' hyperthyroidism that later progressed to Graves' ophthalmopathy. Sequenced: blood. This chain joins TRBV10-3 and TRBJ2-7; 12 nucleotides match TRBD1. CDR3 sequence reads: CAISGTGGGYEQYF. In DNA form, the CDR3 reads TGTGCCATCAGCGGGACAGGGGGCGGCTACGAGCAGTACTTC.